In its sample, the clone carrying this TCR beta chain was seen once. This entry comes from a study of cytomegalovirus exposure and HLA in healthy donors. Here immunoSEQ multiplex PCR was the method, and the copy in TCRdb shows in-frame clones only, minus some. Of around 300,000 clones listed, about 86% were seen once; the top ten hold approximately 1%. V shed 2 bases and J shed 0 bases, with 14 bases lying between them. Germline V gene data show CDR1 as SGHRS and CDR2 as YFSETQ. The CDR3 sequence is 17 residues long. The source of this sequence is a woman aged 18-35 years in good health and CMV-seronegative. What was sequenced was PBMCs. The chain has TRBV5-1 and TRBJ2-2, with a tentative D call TRBD2 (6 bases). The CDR3 coding sequence is TGCGCCAGCAGCTTCCGCGCGGAGGGCCCGAACACCGGGGAGCTGTTTTTT. Translated: CASSFRAEGPNTGELFF.